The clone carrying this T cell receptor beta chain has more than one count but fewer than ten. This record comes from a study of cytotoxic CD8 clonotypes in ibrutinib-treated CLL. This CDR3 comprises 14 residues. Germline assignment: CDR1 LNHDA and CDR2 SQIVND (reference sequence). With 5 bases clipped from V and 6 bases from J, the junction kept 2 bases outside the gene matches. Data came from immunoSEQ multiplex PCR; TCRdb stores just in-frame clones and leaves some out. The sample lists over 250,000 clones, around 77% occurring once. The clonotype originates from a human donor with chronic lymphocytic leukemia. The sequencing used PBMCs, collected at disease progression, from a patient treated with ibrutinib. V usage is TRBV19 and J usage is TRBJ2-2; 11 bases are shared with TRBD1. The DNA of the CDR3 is TGTGCCAGTAGTTGGGGACAGGGGGCCGGGGAGCTGTTTTTT. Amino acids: CASSWGQGAGELFF.